Listed below are T cell receptor beta chains from one sample, sequenced in a study of identical twins. TCRdb re-called the 5' RACE reads through MiXCR, storing one row per CDR3 protein. The sample contains around 1.7 million distinct CDR3 sequences, more than 30% of which appear only once. Sequencing was done on a sample of cord blood. Receptors originate from a newborn girl in good health. Both conserved end residues are part of each CDR3. The D gene is left open where the match is weak. Rows may omit the clone size; those that give it use once, few, many or a size class.

d_call j_call clone_size v_call cdr3_nt cdr3_aa
TRBD1 TRBJ2-3 few TRBV29-1 TGCAGCGCCTCCCAGGGGGCGATGACAGATACGCAGTATTTT CSASQGAMTDTQYF
NA TRBJ2-5 NA TRBV7-2 TGTGCCAGCAGCCCTCGAGGAAACTACAATGAGCAGTACTTC CASSPRGNYNEQYF
NA TRBJ1-6 NA TRBV10-3 TGTGCCATCAGAGGACAGTTCAGTATTCCACCCCTCCACTTT CAIRGQFSIPPLHF
TRBD2 TRBJ2-5 few TRBV27 TGTGCCAGCAGTTTATGGGGTTCTAGCGGGATAGGGGAGCAGTACTTC CASSLWGSSGIGEQYF
TRBD1 TRBJ2-1 few TRBV7-9 TGTGCCAGCAGGTTTGGGACAGGTTCCTACAATGAGCAGTTCTTC CASRFGTGSYNEQFF
NA TRBJ1-2 NA TRBV25-1 TGTGCCAGCAGTGACCTAGGGGGGAAGAATGGCTACACCTTC CASSDLGGKNGYTF
NA TRBJ2-3 NA TRBV11-2 TGTGCCAGCGCAGCGACGACAGATACGCAGTATTTT CASAATTDTQYF
NA TRBJ2-3 few TRBV28 TGTGCCACCAGGACCCACGGAACAGATACGCAGTATTTT CATRTHGTDTQYF
TRBD2 TRBJ2-1 few TRBV10-3 TGTGCCATCAGTCCCGCGGGGGGGGAGCAGTTCTTC CAISPAGGEQFF
NA TRBJ2-5 NA TRBV7-8 TGTGCCAGCAGCTTCCTGACGATATACAATGAGCAGTACTTC CASSFLTIYNEQYF
NA TRBJ2-1 NA TRBV5-1 TGCGCCAGCAGCTATGAACCTCCCTACGAGCAGTTCTTC CASSYEPPYEQFF
NA TRBJ1-2 few TRBV28 TGTGCCAGCAGTTTATGGCCCTATGGCTACACCTTC CASSLWPYGYTF
NA TRBJ2-1 NA TRBV4-2 TGTGCCAGCTTCGGCGGGACGATCTACAATGAGCAGTTCTTC CASFGGTIYNEQFF
NA TRBJ2-5 NA TRBV14 TGTGCCAGCAGCCGAGAGGTGATAGACAGGGAGGGGACCCAGTACTTC CASSREVIDREGTQYF
TRBD1 TRBJ2-4 few TRBV6-5 TGTGCCAGCAGTTCGCCCGGGACAGGGTCCCAGTACTTC CASSSPGTGSQYF
NA TRBJ2-7 few TRBV28 TGTGCCAGCAGTAAGATGACTAGTTCTTCTACCTACGAGCAGTACTTC CASSKMTSSSTYEQYF
NA TRBJ1-1 NA TRBV27 TGTGCCAGCAGTTTGTTGTTACCTGAAGCTTTCTTT CASSLLLPEAFF
TRBD1 TRBJ2-5 few TRBV20-1 TGCAGTGCTGCCGGGACAGGGAACCAAGAGACCCAGTACTTC CSAAGTGNQETQYF
NA TRBJ1-1 once TRBV3-1 TGTGCCAACAGCGGTTCCTACACGGGACTGTTGGTTCGTGCTTTCTTT CANSGSYTGLLVRAFF
TRBD2 TRBJ2-7 NA TRBV28 TGTGCCACCGTGGGTGGCGGGAGTCAGTACGAGCAGTACTTC CATVGGGSQYEQYF
TRBD2 TRBJ2-1 NA TRBV24-1 TGTGCCACCAGTGATCGGGCGGGAGTAAATGAGCAGTTCTTC CATSDRAGVNEQFF
NA TRBJ1-1 few TRBV5-1 TGCGCCAGCAGCTTGGTTCCGCCGAACACTGAAGCTTTCTTT CASSLVPPNTEAFF
NA TRBJ1-6 NA TRBV20-1 TGCAGTGCTAGAGATCCACAGGGAAAGAATTCACCCCTCCACTTT CSARDPQGKNSPLHF
NA TRBJ2-3 few TRBV9 TGTGCCAGCAGCGTTTCTCCTGAGGATACGCAGTATTTT CASSVSPEDTQYF
NA TRBJ2-7 few TRBV6-4 TGTGCCAGCCCCCCACGGACGGAAAACACCTACGAGCAGTACTTC CASPPRTENTYEQYF